Reported below is one T cell receptor beta chain. Naive CD8 populations comprised CD45RO-negative cells positively selected for CCR7, excluding terminally differentiated effector memory CD45RA+ cells. The study drew its donors from healthy HIV-negative adults without recent acute infections or vaccinations. The data are from a study of shared clonotypes between healthy human individuals. Measured with immunoSEQ multiplex PCR; TCRdb has only the in-frame clones, and not every one. The data contain millions of clones, over 85% of them seen just once; the ten biggest clones take up 0.9% to 1.4%. CDR3 size: 15 residues. Germline CDR1 reads MGHRA; CDR2 reads YSYEKL. V was pared by 0 bases and J by 3 bases, with 9 bases between.

The receptor's source is a man between 18 and 35 years old in good health. The chain recombines TRBV4-1 with TRBJ2-1; D is unresolved. The sequenced sample was naive CD8+ T cells sorted from blood. CDR3 in amino acids: CASSQEARRYNEQFF. The CDR3 DNA sequence: TGCGCCAGCAGCCAAGAAGCCAGACGCTACAATGAGCAGTTCTTC.